Reported below is one TCR beta chain. Its antigen is undetermined. Sorts that each held 300,000 cells were run in triplicate for every CD8+ T cell subset. The germline V gene encodes CDR1 SGHDT and CDR2 YYEEEE. The CDR3 spans 14 residues. This specimen belongs to a study of CXCR3-negative and CXCR3-positive naive CD8 T cells. Study-level points and caveats: In both naive subsets diversity was comparably high, whereas memory CD8+ cells showed much lower diversity. CXCR3 expression partially decreased after cryopreservation; most assays used fresh PBMCs. TCR strength was inferred from TRB CDR3 properties, while surface CD5 was comparable between naive subsets.

In preparing the TRB cDNA libraries, 5' RACE with UMI labels was used. Reanalyzing the 5' RACE reads, TCRdb keeps one entry per CDR3 protein, without DNA. The sample totals approximately 52,000 distinct CDR3 sequences. The chain is built from TRBV5-6 and TRBJ2-7. The source of this sequence is a human donor in good health. Some clones in this sample may be carry-over from other donors' samples. The sequencing sample was made of memory CD8+ T cells from blood. The CDR3 loop is CASSLGGRAYEQYF.